Given below is one TCR beta chain in context. Its target antigen remains unknown. Base qualities are missing; no much larger clone stands one base away. This sample is part of a study of CD8 T cells in Susac syndrome (dated by TCRdb to between 2018 and 2021). About the investigation overall: The study used repertoire sequencing to test whether antigen drove CD8+ T cell activation and differentiation in Susac syndrome. CD8+ T cell repertoire clonality was compared between more than 9 healthy donors, roughly 14 Susac syndrome patients and roughly 15 multiple sclerosis patients. Paper-wide results and their limitations: The TCR sequencing and HLA analysis was acknowledged to have included a relatively small number of individuals.

RNA was extracted using the RNeasy kit, and roughly 0.45 to 1 microgram was reverse transcribed with random hexamers. The immunoSEQ multiplex PCR assay, covering 54 Vbeta and 13 Jbeta segments, was used to amplify TCR beta CDR3 regions. PCR amplification bias was corrected by using a synthetic template baseline for primer optimization and computational correction. In the source study's methods: Reads were annotated to V, D and J genes according to IMGT and were analyzed with immunoSEQ Analyzer, with only productive sequences retained. Clonality was computed as one minus Shannon entropy normalized by log2 of the number of productive unique sequences. For each patient and control, public and private clones were evaluated within the 100 most prevalent clones. Susac-specific clones were defined as absent from healthy and MS cohorts, about 1,000 published viral clones and other ImmuneACCESS disease sequences. The public sequencing data were trimmed at Q25 with fastp and processed into clonotypes with MiXCR by TCRdb, which kept only in-frame beta chains. Each record represents a unique CDR3 protein, reported with the most common genes and DNA among its rows. V and J calls and clone size were set by TCRdb, not the authors. This sample lists about 280,000 distinct CDR3 sequences; around 83% were detected once. The ten largest make up approximately 0.11% of the sample.

V is cut by 1 base and J by 0 bases, and the space between the germline ends is 15 bases. The CDR3 runs 16 residues from the cysteine to the phenylalanine. CDR3 DNA only is kept here, 48 bases in frame from base 1. The germline V gene (reference sequence) gives CDR1 as GTSNPN and CDR2 as SVGIG. Peripheral blood CD8+ and CD4+ T cells from healthy donors, Susac syndrome patients and multiple sclerosis patients were profiled by high-throughput TCR beta sequencing. Multiple sclerosis controls were treatment-naive patients with stable or active relapsing-remitting disease fulfilling revised McDonald criteria. CD8+ TEMRA cells were enriched by FACS, while bulk CD8+ and CD4+ T cells were purified by magnetic negative isolation. Blood was drawn into EDTA tubes, processed within 24 hours, and PBMCs were isolated by density gradient centrifugation. PBMCs destined for TCR sequencing were cryopreserved in liquid nitrogen and later thawed in a 37 °C water bath. The sorted or isolated CD4+, CD8+ and CD8+ TEMRA cells reached a purity of at least 90%.

The source of this sequence is a human donor with multiple sclerosis. The chain is made from TRBV30 and TRBJ1-1; the D gene is perhaps TRBD1, on 5 matching bases. Sequenced input: CD8+ T cells from PBMCs. The DNA is TGTGCCTGGAGTGCCCGTATCAGGGAAGTGAACACTGAAGCTTTCTTT. This sequence encodes CAWSARIREVNTEAFF.